This TCR beta chain was sequenced for a study of blood T cell repertoires in COVID-19. Study at large: Collection of acute and convalescent COVID-19 samples took place in the United States, Italy and Spain. In each case, the material was cDNA or gDNA derived from T cells, B-cell-depleted T cells, or PBMCs.

Data came from immunoSEQ multiplex PCR; TCRdb stores just in-frame clones and leaves some out. Altogether under 150,000 clones are present, 70% to 90% being singletons, with the ten largest covering roughly 2.4%. V was cut by 0 bases and J by 2 bases, with 18 bases left in between. CDR3 length: 18 residues. In germline, CDR1 is LGHNA, CDR2 YSLEER. Sample: peripheral blood. This receptor was identified in a man between 25 and 39 years old with acute or convalescent COVID-19. The chain combines TRBV4-3 with TRBJ2-3, with a tentative D call TRBD1 (6 bases). The CDR3 coding sequence is TGCGCCAGCAGCCAAGATTTGGGAGAGGGACAAGACACAGATACGCAGTATTTT. It is translated as CASSQDLGEGQDTDTQYF.